This TCR beta chain stems from a study of siplizumab effects on memory and regulatory T cells. The germline CDR1 and CDR2 sequences are ENHRY and SYGVKD. This CDR3 has 15 amino acids. J was trimmed by 5 bases and V by 3 bases; bases with no gene match: 3. Every sample had roughly 9.1 x 10^4 of its TCR templates assayed. Method: immunoSEQ multiplex PCR; TCRdb's copy keeps in-frame clones and lacks some. The sample has about 120,000 clones; 90% to 95% are singletons. The sequenced sample consisted of non-Treg CD4+ T cells sorted from blood. The chain joins TRBV10-3 to TRBJ2-1; 11 bases match TRBD2. This TCR was recovered from a human donor in good health. This chain's CDR3 is CAISELAGVDNEQFF. CDR3 coding DNA: TGTGCCATCAGTGAACTAGCGGGAGTAGACAATGAGCAGTTCTTC.